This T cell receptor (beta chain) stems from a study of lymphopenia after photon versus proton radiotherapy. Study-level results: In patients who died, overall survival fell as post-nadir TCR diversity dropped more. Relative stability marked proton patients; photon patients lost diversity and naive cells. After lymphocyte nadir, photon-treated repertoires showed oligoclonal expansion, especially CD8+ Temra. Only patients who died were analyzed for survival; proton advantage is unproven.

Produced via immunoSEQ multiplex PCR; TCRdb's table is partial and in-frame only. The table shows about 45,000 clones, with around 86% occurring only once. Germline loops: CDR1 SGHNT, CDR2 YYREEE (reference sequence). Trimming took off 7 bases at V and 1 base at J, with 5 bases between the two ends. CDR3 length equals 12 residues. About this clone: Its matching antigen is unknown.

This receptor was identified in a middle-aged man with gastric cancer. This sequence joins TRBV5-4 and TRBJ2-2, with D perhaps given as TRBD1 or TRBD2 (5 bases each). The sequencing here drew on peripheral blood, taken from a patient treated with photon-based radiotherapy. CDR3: CASGGNTGELFF. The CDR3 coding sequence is TGTGCCAGCGGGGGGAACACCGGGGAGCTGTTTTTT.